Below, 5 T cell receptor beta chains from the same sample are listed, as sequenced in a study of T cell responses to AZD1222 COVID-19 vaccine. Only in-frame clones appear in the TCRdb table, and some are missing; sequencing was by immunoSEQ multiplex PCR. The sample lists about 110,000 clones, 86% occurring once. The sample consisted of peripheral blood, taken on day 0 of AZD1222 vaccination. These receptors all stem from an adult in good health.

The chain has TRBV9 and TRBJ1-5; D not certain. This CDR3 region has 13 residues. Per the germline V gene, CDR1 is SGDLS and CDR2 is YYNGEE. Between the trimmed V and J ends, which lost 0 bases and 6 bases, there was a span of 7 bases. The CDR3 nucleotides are TGTGCCAGCAGCGTAGATGGGCTTCAGCCCCAGCATTTT. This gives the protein CASSVDGLQPQHF.

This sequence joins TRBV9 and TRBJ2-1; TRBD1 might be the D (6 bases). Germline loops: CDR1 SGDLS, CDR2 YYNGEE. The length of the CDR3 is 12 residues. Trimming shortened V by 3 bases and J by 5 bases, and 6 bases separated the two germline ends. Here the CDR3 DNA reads TGTGCCAGCAGCGGGGGGCACAATGAGCAGTTCTTC. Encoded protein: CASSGGHNEQFF.

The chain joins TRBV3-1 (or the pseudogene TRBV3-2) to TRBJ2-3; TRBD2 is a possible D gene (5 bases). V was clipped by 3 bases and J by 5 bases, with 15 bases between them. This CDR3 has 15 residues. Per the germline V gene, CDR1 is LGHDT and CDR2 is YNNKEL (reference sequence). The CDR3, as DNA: TGTGCCAGCAGCCAGTGGGGAGATGGGGTAGATACGCAGTATTTT. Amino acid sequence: CASSQWGDGVDTQYF.

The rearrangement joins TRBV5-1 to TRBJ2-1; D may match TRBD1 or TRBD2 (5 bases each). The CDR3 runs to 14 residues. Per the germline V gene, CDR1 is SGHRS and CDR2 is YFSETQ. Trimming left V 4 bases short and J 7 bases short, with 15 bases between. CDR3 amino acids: CASSPLGGLNEQFF. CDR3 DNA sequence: TGCGCCAGCAGCCCCCTTGGGGGTTTGAATGAGCAGTTCTTC. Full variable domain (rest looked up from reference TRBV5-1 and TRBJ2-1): KAGVTQTPRYLIKTRGQQVTLSCSPISGHRSVSWYQQTPGQGLQFLFEYFSETQRNKGNFPGRFSGRQFSNSRSEMNVSTLELGDSALYLCASSPLGGLNEQFFGPGTRLTVL.

DNA of the CDR3: TGTGCCAGCAGTTACTGGGGGCCCGGGGAGCTGTTTTTT. Amino acid sequence: CASSYWGPGELFF. The chain couples TRBV6-2 or TRBV6-3 to TRBJ2-2; D may be TRBD1 (6 bases). Germline CDR1 MNHEY, CDR2 SVGEGT. Trimming pared 1 base from V and 6 bases from J, leaving 6 bases between. This CDR3 spans 13 amino acids.